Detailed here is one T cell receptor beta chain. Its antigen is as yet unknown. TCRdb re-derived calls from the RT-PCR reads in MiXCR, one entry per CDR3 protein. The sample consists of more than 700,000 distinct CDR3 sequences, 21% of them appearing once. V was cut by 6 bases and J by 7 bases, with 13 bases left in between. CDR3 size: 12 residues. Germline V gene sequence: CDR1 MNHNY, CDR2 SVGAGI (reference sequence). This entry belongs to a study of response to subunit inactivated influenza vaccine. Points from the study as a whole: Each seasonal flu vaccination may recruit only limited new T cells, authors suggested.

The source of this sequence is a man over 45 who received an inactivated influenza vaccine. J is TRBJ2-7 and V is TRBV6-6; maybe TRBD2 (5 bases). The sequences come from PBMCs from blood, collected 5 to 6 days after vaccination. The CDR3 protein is CASRAGSREQYF. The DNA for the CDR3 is TGTGCCAGCAGGGCGGGCTCGAGGGAGCAGTACTTC.